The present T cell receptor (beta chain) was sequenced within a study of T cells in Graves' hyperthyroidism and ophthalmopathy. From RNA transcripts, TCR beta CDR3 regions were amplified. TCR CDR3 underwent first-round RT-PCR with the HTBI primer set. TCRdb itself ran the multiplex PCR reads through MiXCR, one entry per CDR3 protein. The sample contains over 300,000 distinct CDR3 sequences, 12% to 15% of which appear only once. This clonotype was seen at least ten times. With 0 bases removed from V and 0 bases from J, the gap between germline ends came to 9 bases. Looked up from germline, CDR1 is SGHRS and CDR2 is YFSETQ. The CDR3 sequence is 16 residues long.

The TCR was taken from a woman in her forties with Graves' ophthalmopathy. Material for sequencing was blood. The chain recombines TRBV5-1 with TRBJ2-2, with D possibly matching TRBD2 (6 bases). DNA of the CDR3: TGCGCCAGCAGCTTGGCCAGGGACTCGAACACCGGGGAGCTGTTTTTT. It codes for CASSLARDSNTGELFF.